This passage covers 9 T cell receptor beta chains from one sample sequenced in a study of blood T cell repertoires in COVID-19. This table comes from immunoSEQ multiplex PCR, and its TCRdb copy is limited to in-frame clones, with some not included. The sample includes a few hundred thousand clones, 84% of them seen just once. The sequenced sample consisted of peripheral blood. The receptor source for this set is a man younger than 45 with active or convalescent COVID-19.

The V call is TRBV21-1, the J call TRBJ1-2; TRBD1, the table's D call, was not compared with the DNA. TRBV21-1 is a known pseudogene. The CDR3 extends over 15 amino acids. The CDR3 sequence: CASSLRGDVWAGYTF. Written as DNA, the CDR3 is TGTGCCAGCAGTCTCAGGGGGGACGTATGGGCCGGCTACACCTTC.

This CDR3 reads CASSLDRGQGEAFF. The CDR3 DNA reads as TGCGCCAGCAGCCTGGACAGGGGGCAGGGTGAAGCTTTCTTT. The V call is TRBV4-3, the J call TRBJ1-1, with 11 bases fitting TRBD1. The germline CDR1 and CDR2 sequences are LGHNA and YSLEER. The CDR3 has 14 amino acids. Unmatched junction bases numbered 5, after V lost 4 bases and J lost 7 bases.

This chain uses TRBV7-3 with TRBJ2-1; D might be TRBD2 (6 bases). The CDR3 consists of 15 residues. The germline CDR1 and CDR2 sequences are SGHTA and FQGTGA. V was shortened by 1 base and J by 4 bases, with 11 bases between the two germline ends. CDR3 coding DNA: TGTGCCAGCAGCTTAAGCGGGACTGAATACAATGAGCAGTTCTTC. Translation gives CASSLSGTEYNEQFF.

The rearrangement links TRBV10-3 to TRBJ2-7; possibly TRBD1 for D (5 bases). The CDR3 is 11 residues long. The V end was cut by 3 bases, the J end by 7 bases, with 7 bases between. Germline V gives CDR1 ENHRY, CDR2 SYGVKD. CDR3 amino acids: CAISERGEQYF. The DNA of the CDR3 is TGTGCCATCAGTGAAAGGGGTGAGCAGTACTTC.

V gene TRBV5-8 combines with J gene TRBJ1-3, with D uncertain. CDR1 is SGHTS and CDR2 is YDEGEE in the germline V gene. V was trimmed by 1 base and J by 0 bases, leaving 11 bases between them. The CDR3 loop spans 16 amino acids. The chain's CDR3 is CASSLRQLSSGNTIYF. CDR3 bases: TGTGCCAGCAGCTTGAGACAACTGAGCTCTGGAAACACCATATATTTT.

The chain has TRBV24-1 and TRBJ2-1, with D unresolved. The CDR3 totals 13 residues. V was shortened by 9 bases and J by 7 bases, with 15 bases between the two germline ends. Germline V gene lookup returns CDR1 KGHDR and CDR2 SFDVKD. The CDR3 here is CATGPLDGNEQFF. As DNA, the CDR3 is TGTGCCACCGGGCCTCTTGATGGAAATGAGCAGTTCTTC.

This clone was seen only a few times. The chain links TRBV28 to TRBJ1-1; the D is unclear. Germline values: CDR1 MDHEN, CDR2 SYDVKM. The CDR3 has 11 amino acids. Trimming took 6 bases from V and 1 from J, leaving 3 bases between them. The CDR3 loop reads CASSGNTEAFF. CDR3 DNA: TGTGCCAGCAGCGGGAACACTGAAGCTTTCTTT.

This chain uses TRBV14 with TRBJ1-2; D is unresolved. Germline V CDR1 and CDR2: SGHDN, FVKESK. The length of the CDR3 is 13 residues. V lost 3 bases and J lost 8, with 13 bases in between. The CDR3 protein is CASSQLSENGYTF. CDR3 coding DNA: TGTGCCAGCAGCCAGTTGAGTGAGAACGGCTACACCTTC.

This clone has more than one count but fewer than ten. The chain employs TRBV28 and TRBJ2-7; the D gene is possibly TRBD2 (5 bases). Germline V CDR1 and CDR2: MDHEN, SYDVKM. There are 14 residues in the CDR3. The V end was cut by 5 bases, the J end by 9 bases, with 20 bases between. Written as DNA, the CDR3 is TGTGCCAGCAGTACCGGAGGCACTACGCGCGTGCAGTACTTC. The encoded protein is CASSTGGTTRVQYF.